This entry lists 30 T cell receptor beta chains sequenced from one sample in a study of shared clonotypes between healthy human individuals. The repertoire was sequenced with immunoSEQ multiplex PCR; TCRdb's copy has only in-frame clones and lacks some. The table shows a few hundred thousand clones, with around nine tenths occurring only once. The sample was memory CD8+ T cells sorted from blood. The sample's subset: CD45RO+ cells pooled with CCR7-negative TemRA cells. Receptors were obtained from a man younger than 30 in good health.

J is TRBJ1-2 and V is TRBV19, with a possible D match to TRBD1 (6 bases). Trimming took 1 base from V and 13 from J, leaving 19 bases between them. The germline gives CDR1 LNHDA, CDR2 SQIVND (reference sequence). CDR3 length: 14 residues. The DNA for the CDR3 is TGTGCCAGTAGTATAGGGGACACGAAGTATGTCGGCACCTTC. It encodes CASSIGDTKYVGTF.

This chain connects TRBV19 to TRBJ1-1, with a possible D match to TRBD1 (5 bases). CDR1 is LNHDA and CDR2 is SQIVND in the germline V gene (reference sequence). V was clipped by 2 bases and J by 9 bases, with 16 bases between them. The CDR3 covers 14 residues. The CDR3 sequence is CASSIPAGAGQAFF. For the CDR3, the DNA is TGTGCCAGTAGTATACCGGCCGGGGCTGGCCAAGCTTTCTTT.

The V and J genes are TRBV5-4 and TRBJ2-1; 15 positions match TRBD2. CDR1 and CDR2 from the germline V gene are SGHNT and YYREEE (reference sequence). The CDR3 extends over 20 amino acids. Trimming took 4 bases from V and 0 from J; bases not matched to a gene: 11. The CDR3 is CASSPSGLAGGPSSYNEQFF. The CDR3 DNA reads TGTGCCAGCAGCCCTTCGGGACTAGCGGGGGGCCCTAGCTCCTACAATGAGCAGTTCTTC.

The genes are TRBV30 and TRBJ1-2; 8 bases agree with TRBD1. This CDR3 has 13 residues. The germline gives CDR1 GTSNPN, CDR2 SVGIG (reference sequence). V shed 6 bases and J 4 bases; nucleotides not matched to a gene: 7. For the CDR3, the DNA is TGTGCCTGCCCTGGACAGGGACGCTATGGCTACACCTTC. Residues: CACPGQGRYGYTF.

The genes are TRBV5-1 and TRBJ1-2, with 9 bases aligning to TRBD1. Trimming took 1 base from V and 4 from J; bases not matched to a gene: 17. The length of the CDR3 is 19 residues. Germline V gene lookup returns CDR1 SGHRS and CDR2 YFSETQ. CDR3 region: CASSLHRDRADVGIYGYTF. CDR3 nucleotide sequence: TGCGCCAGCAGCTTGCACCGGGACAGGGCCGACGTAGGTATCTATGGCTACACCTTC.

The chain is built from TRBV6-5 and TRBJ1-5; 7 nucleotides align to TRBD1. Germline V gene data show CDR1 as MNHEY and CDR2 as SVGAGI. After removal of 6 bases from V and 0 bases from J, the junction contained 2 bases not matched to a gene. This CDR3 is built from 14 residues. CDR3 region: CASRGQNSNQPQHF. For the CDR3, the DNA is TGTGCCAGCAGGGGACAGAATAGCAATCAGCCCCAGCATTTT.

The rearrangement joins TRBV6-5 to TRBJ2-5, with a weak D call TRBD1 (5 bases). Trimming shortened V by 4 bases and J by 3 bases, and 12 bases separated the two germline ends. There are 14 residues in the CDR3. CDR1 MNHEY and CDR2 SVGAGI come from the germline V gene. The CDR3 bases are TGTGCCAGCAGTTTCCAGGGTTCCGAAGAGACCCAGTACTTC. Protein sequence: CASSFQGSEETQYF.

This chain uses TRBV5-6 with TRBJ1-2; perhaps TRBD1 as D (6 bases). V was clipped by 2 bases and J by 2 bases, with 10 bases between them. Germline V lookup: CDR1 SGHDT, CDR2 YYEEEE. The CDR3 length is 14 residues. The CDR3 sequence: CASSFLDSNYGYTF. The CDR3 nucleotides are TGTGCCAGCAGCTTTCTGGACAGCAACTATGGCTACACCTTC.

V is TRBV7-2 and J is TRBJ2-1, with 13 bases identical to TRBD2. This CDR3 has 18 residues. Germline values: CDR1 SGHTA, CDR2 FQGNSA. With V trimmed by 5 bases and J by 1 base, 8 bases remained unmatched. CDR3 nucleotide sequence: TGTGCCAGCAGCGCACTAGCGGGAGGGCTAGGTTCCTACAATGAGCAGTTCTTC. It codes for CASSALAGGLGSYNEQFF.

The chain employs TRBV6-6 and TRBJ2-2; no definite D call. CDR1 MNHNY and CDR2 SVGAGI come from the germline V gene (reference sequence). Trimming stripped 2 bases from V and 4 bases from J, with 5 bases between. The length of the CDR3 is 13 residues. CDR3 sequence (DNA): TGTGCCAGCAGTTACAGGGTCACCGGGGAGCTGTTTTTT. This gives the protein CASSYRVTGELFF.

The V call is TRBV4-1, the J call TRBJ1-4; D remains unclear. CDR1 is MGHRA and CDR2 is YSYEKL in the germline V gene. V was trimmed by 2 bases and J by 7 bases, leaving 5 bases between them. CDR3 length: 12 residues. This chain's CDR3 is CASSQKGEKLFF. The DNA for the CDR3 is TGCGCCAGCAGCCAAAAGGGTGAAAAACTGTTTTTT.

Comments on this clone: This sample also contains other DNA sequences that code for the same CDR3. J is TRBJ2-7 and V is TRBV27; D is undetermined. With 4 bases removed from V and 3 bases from J, the gap between germline ends came to 13 bases. The germline V gene encodes CDR1 MNHEY and CDR2 SMNVEV (reference sequence). The CDR3 covers 14 residues. The CDR3 region is CASSSGRALYEQYF. The CDR3 DNA is TGTGCCAGCAGTTCCGGTCGGGCCCTCTACGAGCAGTACTTC.

The chain has TRBV5-6 and TRBJ2-7; 10 positions agree with TRBD2. This CDR3 region has 15 residues. V shed 4 bases and J 7 bases; nucleotides not matched to a gene: 11. Germline assignment: CDR1 SGHDT and CDR2 YYEEEE. CDR3 in amino acids: CASSRPQREGGEQYF. CDR3 sequence (DNA): TGTGCCAGCAGCCGGCCCCAGCGGGAGGGTGGAGAGCAGTACTTC.

The rearrangement uses TRBV2 and TRBJ2-4; TRBD1 matches at 8 bases. Germline CDR1 reads SNHLY; CDR2 reads FYNNEI. Trimming removed 6 bases from V and 4 bases from J; junction bases left unmatched: 2. The CDR3 spans 13 residues. DNA of the CDR3: TGTGCCAGCAGAGGACAGGGAAAAAACATTCAGTACTTC. This sequence encodes CASRGQGKNIQYF.

The V gene is TRBV27, the J gene TRBJ2-1; D not resolved. Per the germline V gene, CDR1 is MNHEY and CDR2 is SMNVEV (reference sequence). The V gene lost 5 bases and the J gene lost 10 bases, with 12 bases spanning the gap. The CDR3 loop spans 12 amino acids. The chain's CDR3 is CASSTDDGEQFF. CDR3 DNA: TGTGCCAGCAGTACCGACGACGGAGAGCAGTTCTTC.

V is TRBV27 and J is TRBJ1-2; D is perhaps TRBD1 (5 bases). The CDR3 has 14 residues. Germline V gene data show CDR1 as MNHEY and CDR2 as SMNVEV (reference sequence). Trimming took 1 base from V and 8 from J, leaving 14 bases between them. The CDR3 here is CASSLYRDEGGYTF. For the CDR3, the DNA is TGTGCCAGCAGTTTATACCGAGATGAGGGGGGCTACACCTTC.

The V call is TRBV7-9, the J call TRBJ1-2, with 8 bases aligning to TRBD1. The CDR3 length is 17 residues. Germline V gene sequence: CDR1 SEHNR, CDR2 FQNEAQ (reference sequence). V trimming: 1 base; J trimming: 4 bases; junction bases outside the gene matches: 11. The CDR3 DNA reads TGTGCCAGCAGCTTAGTAAATCTTCGGACAGGGCCCTATGGCTACACCTTC. It encodes CASSLVNLRTGPYGYTF.

This clone showed up just once. The V and J genes are TRBV6-5 and TRBJ2-3, with D possibly being TRBD2 (5 bases). V was trimmed by 0 bases and J by 6 bases, leaving 13 bases between them. This CDR3 has 15 amino acids. Germline-derived CDR1 and CDR2 are MNHEY and SVGAGI. CDR3 in DNA: TGTGCCAGCAGTTACTCGATACTTACGGGGGATACGCAGTATTTT. It is translated as CASSYSILTGDTQYF.

The V gene is TRBV7-6, the J gene TRBJ2-1; 8 bases align to TRBD2. Trimming removed 1 base from V and 8 bases from J; junction bases left unmatched: 7. There are 15 residues in the CDR3. CDR1 is SGHVS and CDR2 is FNYEAQ in the germline V gene. CDR3 residues: CASSLVSPAGDEQFF. Written as DNA, the CDR3 is TGTGCCAGCAGCTTAGTAAGCCCAGCGGGAGATGAGCAGTTCTTC.

The chain employs TRBV28 and TRBJ1-1; D may be TRBD1 (5 bases). CDR3 length: 14 residues. Germline V gene lookup returns CDR1 MDHEN and CDR2 SYDVKM. The V gene lost 1 base and the J gene lost 7 bases, with 13 bases spanning the gap. The CDR3 DNA is TGTGCCAGCAGTTTATCCGAGGGGACTGATGAAGCTTTCTTT. Translated, it gives CASSLSEGTDEAFF.

The V call is TRBV6-6, the J call TRBJ2-5; D perhaps matches TRBD2 (5 bases). The germline gives CDR1 MNHNY, CDR2 SVGAGI (reference sequence). The CDR3 consists of 12 residues. Deletions cut 4 bases from V and 10 bases from J, with 13 bases between. The CDR3, as DNA: TGTGCCAGCAGTTCCGAGGTTGAGGGCCAGTACTTC. Protein sequence: CASSSEVEGQYF.

The chain carries TRBV2 and TRBJ2-2; the D gene is possibly TRBD2 (6 bases). The CDR3 spans 14 residues. Germline values: CDR1 SNHLY, CDR2 FYNNEI. V lost 9 bases, J lost 2 bases, and 13 bases lay in between. CDR3 sequence: CASLRDSNTGELFF. The CDR3 nucleotides read TGTGCCAGTCTCCGGGACTCCAACACCGGGGAGCTGTTTTTT.

The rearrangement uses TRBV19 and TRBJ1-1; D is uncertain. The CDR3 is made up of 16 amino acids. The ends were cut back, 0 bases at V and 1 base at J, with 12 bases in the middle. Germline lookup yields CDR1 LNHDA and CDR2 SQIVND (reference sequence). CDR3 residues: CASSIDLWDANTEAFF. The CDR3, as DNA: TGTGCCAGTAGTATAGATCTATGGGATGCGAACACTGAAGCTTTCTTT.

The count of this clone is one. The rearrangement uses TRBV6-5 and TRBJ1-2, with D uncertain. CDR3 length equals 14 residues. V was shortened by 0 bases and J by 3 bases, with 8 bases between the two germline ends. Germline values: CDR1 MNHEY, CDR2 SVGAGI. The CDR3 nucleotides are TGTGCCAGCAGTTACTCGGCCACCTACTATGGCTACACCTTC. It yields the protein CASSYSATYYGYTF.

Turning to this clone: At the DNA level, this CDR3 is encoded by other sequences in the same sample as well. The gene calls are TRBV9 and TRBJ1-1; D unresolved. The CDR3 covers 12 residues. In germline, CDR1 is SGDLS, CDR2 YYNGEE. The V and J ends lost 0 bases and 5 bases respectively, with 5 bases between them. Here the CDR3 reads CASSVGETEAFF. The CDR3 DNA follows: TGTGCCAGCAGCGTAGGGGAGACTGAAGCTTTCTTT.

This clone was counted between two and nine times. This chain links TRBV27 with TRBJ2-7; D remains ambiguous. Germline values: CDR1 MNHEY, CDR2 SMNVEV (reference sequence). Trimming removed 7 bases at V and 2 bases at J, with 12 bases between. CDR3 size: 13 residues. For the CDR3, the DNA is TGTGCCAGCATCGGGTCAAAGCCCTACGAGCAGTACTTC. Amino acids: CASIGSKPYEQYF.

The chain links TRBV18 to TRBJ1-5; 7 nucleotides agree with TRBD1. The V gene's germline CDR1 is KGHSH and CDR2 LQKENI. The CDR3 has 16 residues. The ends lost 3 bases at V and 1 base at J; junction bases unmatched: 6. The DNA of the CDR3 is TGTGCCAGCTCACCCCTAGACAGGGACAGCAATCAGCCCCAGCATTTT. Translating it yields CASSPLDRDSNQPQHF.

The count of this clone is one. The chain has TRBV5-6 and TRBJ1-4; D gene ambiguous. Deletions cut 2 bases from V and 0 bases from J, with 8 bases between. CDR1 is SGHDT and CDR2 is YYEEEE in the germline V gene. The CDR3 is 15 residues long. The CDR3 loop reads CASSLGSPTNEKLFF. The CDR3 DNA reads as TGTGCCAGCAGCTTAGGGTCGCCAACTAATGAAAAACTGTTTTTT.

This chain links TRBV10-2 with TRBJ2-2, with D tentatively TRBD2 (5 bases). V lost 6 bases to trimming and J lost 0 bases, with 14 bases between them. The germline V gene encodes CDR1 WSHSY and CDR2 SAAADI. There are 16 residues in the CDR3. This chain's CDR3 is CASRPLRVANTGELFF. The CDR3 nucleotides are TGCGCCAGCAGGCCGTTGAGGGTCGCGAACACCGGGGAGCTGTTTTTT.

Notes on this clone: A read error may explain this, as a much larger clone is one base away. V gene TRBV4-1 combines with J gene TRBJ1-5; no clear D gene. The CDR3 consists of 12 residues. Germline V gene data show CDR1 as MGHRA and CDR2 as YSYEKL. V dropped 2 bases and J dropped 5 bases, with 4 bases sitting between them. The CDR3 DNA reads as TGCGCCAGCAGCCAATGGGATCAGCCCCAGCATTTT. Encoded protein: CASSQWDQPQHF.